Listed here are 13 T cell receptor beta chains from one sample, sequenced in a study of blood T cell repertoires in COVID-19. Clones were read by immunoSEQ multiplex PCR, and TCRdb kept only the in-frame ones, dropping some. Here the sample spans about 400,000 clones, about 89% being singletons. Sample: peripheral blood. The source is a woman aged 25 to 39 with acute or convalescent COVID-19.

This sequence joins TRBV5-6 and TRBJ2-1; weak D call: TRBD2 (6 bases). Trimming pared 1 base from V and 5 bases from J, leaving 13 bases between. This CDR3 comprises 15 residues. Germline-derived CDR1 and CDR2 are SGHDT and YYEEEE. In DNA form, the CDR3 reads TGTGCCAGCAGCTTGCCACTAGCTCAGGACAATGAGCAGTTCTTC. Protein: CASSLPLAQDNEQFF.

The V and J genes are TRBV5-1 and TRBJ2-5; D is possibly TRBD1 (5 bases). Germline assignment: CDR1 SGHRS and CDR2 YFSETQ. Trimming pared 0 bases from V and 1 base from J, leaving 7 bases between. The CDR3 length is 14 residues. CDR3 sequence: CASSLGRAQETQYF. CDR3 nucleotides: TGCGCCAGCAGCTTGGGCAGGGCCCAAGAGACCCAGTACTTC.

This sequence joins TRBV4-2 and TRBJ2-3; the D gene is possibly TRBD2 (7 bases). Trimming took off 0 bases at V and 1 base at J, with 11 bases between the two ends. CDR3 length equals 16 residues. The germline CDR1 and CDR2 sequences are LGHNA and YNFKEQ. The CDR3, as DNA: TGTGCCAGCAGCCAAGATGGAGGGGGGGGCACAGATACGCAGTATTTT. Translation gives CASSQDGGGGTDTQYF.

V is TRBV5-1 and J is TRBJ1-3, with 8 bases that match TRBD1. Germline CDR1 and CDR2: SGHRS and YFSETQ. The CDR3 length is 15 residues. The junction had 6 bases not matched to a gene; V was cut back by 4 bases and J by 3 bases. CDR3 coding DNA: TGCGCCAGCAGCCCATCGACAGGGGTTGGAAACACCATATATTTT. Its translation: CASSPSTGVGNTIYF.

The table lists this clone with a count of one. This rearrangement joins TRBV27 to TRBJ2-1; the D is unclear. CDR1 is MNHEY, CDR2 SMNVEV, per germline (reference sequence). The CDR3 spans 13 residues. V was clipped by 4 bases and J by 8 bases, with 12 bases between them. The CDR3 region has the DNA TGTGCCAGCAGTTACCCCGGGTGGGATGAGCAGTTCTTC. It encodes CASSYPGWDEQFF.

The chain couples TRBV10-3 to TRBJ1-5; D is unclear. Trimming took off 3 bases at V and 3 bases at J, with 6 bases between the two ends. The V gene's germline CDR1 is ENHRY and CDR2 SYGVKD. CDR3 length: 13 amino acids. CDR3 nucleotides: TGTGCCATCAGTGACAGGCCCAATCAGCCCCAGCATTTT. Protein product: CAISDRPNQPQHF.

The chain couples TRBV20-1 to TRBJ2-5; 9 nucleotides agree with TRBD2. The CDR3 has 14 residues. CDR1 is DFQATT, CDR2 SNEGSKA, per germline (reference sequence). The junction had 4 bases not matched to a gene; V was cut back by 3 bases and J by 2 bases. This CDR3 reads CSASAAGGQETQYF. In DNA form, the CDR3 reads TGCAGTGCTAGTGCAGCGGGGGGTCAAGAGACCCAGTACTTC.

The CDR3 reads CASSQSGQGAFDHLYEQYF. In nucleotides, the CDR3 is TGCGCCAGCAGTCAATCGGGGCAAGGGGCCTTCGATCACTTGTACGAGCAGTACTTC. The rearrangement links TRBV23-1 to TRBJ2-7; a possible D gene is TRBD1 (5 bases). TRBV23-1 is an ORF, and what it does is uncertain. The V gene lost 0 bases and the J gene lost 4 bases, with 25 bases spanning the gap. The CDR3 has 19 amino acids.

This clone was seen only a few times. The chain links TRBV28 to TRBJ1-5; D not resolved. CDR3 length equals 14 residues. In germline, CDR1 is MDHEN, CDR2 SYDVKM. Trimming left V 4 bases short and J 0 bases short, with 7 bases between. CDR3 loop: CASSSVYSNQPQHF. As DNA, the CDR3 is TGTGCCAGCAGTTCGGTATATAGCAATCAGCCCCAGCATTTT. Combining the CDR3 with reference TRBV28 and TRBJ1-5 gives the whole variable domain DVKVTQSSRYLVKRTGEKVFLECVQDMDHENMFWYRQDPGLGLRLIYFSYDVKMKEKGDIPEGYSVSREKKERFSLILESASTNQTSMYLCASSSVYSNQPQHFGDGTRLSIL.

The chain joins TRBV14 to TRBJ2-3, with 7 bases that match TRBD1. The CDR3 is 16 residues long. The germline CDR1 and CDR2 sequences are SGHDN and FVKESK. Trimming cost V 0 bases and J 0 bases; bases outside gene matches: 3. The CDR3 here is CASSQETGASTDTQYF. CDR3 DNA: TGTGCCAGCAGCCAAGAAACAGGGGCGAGCACAGATACGCAGTATTTT.

The V call is TRBV29-1, the J call TRBJ2-7; no clear D gene. Between the trimmed V and J ends, which lost 2 bases and 0 bases, there was a span of 8 bases. The CDR3 is 13 residues long. Germline V CDR1 and CDR2: SQVTM, ANQGSEA. CDR3: CSVETSSSYEQYF. The CDR3 DNA reads TGCAGCGTTGAAACCTCCAGCTCCTACGAGCAGTACTTC.

J is TRBJ2-3 and V is TRBV6-4; D is possibly TRBD1 (6 bases). This CDR3 comprises 15 residues. V was pared by 6 bases and J by 2 bases, with 15 bases between. Germline V CDR1 and CDR2: MRHNA, SNTAGT. Here the CDR3 DNA reads TGTGCCAGCAGCCTGACGGGACAACCCACAGATACGCAGTATTTT. Its protein is CASSLTGQPTDTQYF.

V is TRBV6-5 and J is TRBJ1-5, with 7 bases lining up with TRBD1. The CDR3 length is 14 residues. V trimming: 6 bases; J trimming: 5 bases; junction bases outside the gene matches: 7. From germline, CDR1 is MNHEY and CDR2 SVGAGI. The DNA for the CDR3 is TGTGCCAGCAGGTCCAGGGGGTCCTATCAGCCCCAGCATTTT. Amino acid sequence: CASRSRGSYQPQHF.